Each of the 5 T cell receptor beta chains below was sequenced from the same sample in a study of T-cell memory formation after mild COVID-19. Each CDR3 protein gets one entry after TCRdb re-called the 5' RACE reads with MiXCR. The table shows about 540,000 distinct CDR3 sequences, with just over 20% occurring only once. Sample: PBMCs or a T cell subset sorted from them (not recorded which). The source is an adult woman who had mild COVID-19 (a few samples of this study predate the infection). Cell type and time point are not known.

The chain carries TRBV12-3 or TRBV12-4 and TRBJ1-2; unclear D gene. The V gene lost 2 bases and the J gene lost 5 bases, with 9 bases spanning the gap. The CDR3 runs to 13 residues. As DNA, the CDR3 is TGTGCCAGCAGTTTAAGGGCACGTTATGGCTACACCTTC. Its protein is CASSLRARYGYTF.

This clonotype was recorded many times. The chain joins TRBV20-1 to TRBJ2-3; 14 bases map to TRBD2. CDR1 DFQATT and CDR2 SNEGSKA come from the germline V gene (reference sequence). The CDR3 loop spans 15 amino acids. The V segment lost 5 bases and the J segment 2 bases; nucleotides outside the gene matches: 3. The CDR3 bases are TGCAGTGCTCCGGGACTAGCGGGAGACACAGATACGCAGTATTTT. As protein: CSAPGLAGDTDTQYF.

The gene calls are TRBV4-1 and TRBJ2-5; 9 nucleotides line up with TRBD2. In germline, CDR1 is MGHRA, CDR2 YSYEKL. The CDR3 contains 17 residues. The V and J ends lost 1 base and 4 bases, in that order; junction bases with no gene match: 10. CDR3 amino acids: CASSQVELAGGGETQYF. DNA of the CDR3: TGCGCCAGCAGCCAAGTAGAACTAGCGGGCGGGGGAGAGACCCAGTACTTC.

V and J are TRBV20-1 and TRBJ1-1; D is possibly TRBD1 (5 bases). CDR3 size: 14 residues. Germline CDR1 is DFQATT and CDR2 is SNEGSKA (reference sequence). V lost 5 bases and J lost 0, with 13 bases in between. The CDR3 loop reads CSARRRAMNTEAFF. The CDR3 coding sequence is TGCAGTGCTCGCCGCAGGGCAATGAACACTGAAGCTTTCTTT.

This clonotype occurred many times. V and J are TRBV6-6 and TRBJ2-5; D unresolved. The ends were cut back, 3 bases at V and 5 bases at J, with 7 bases in the middle. Germline V gene sequence: CDR1 MNHNY, CDR2 SVGAGI (reference sequence). CDR3 length: 12 amino acids. CDR3 region: CASSYRVETQYF. DNA of the CDR3: TGTGCCAGCAGTTATAGGGTGGAGACCCAGTACTTC.